This T cell receptor (beta chain) was retrieved from a study of blood T cells in healthy people across ages. Overall study findings and caveats: The study found TCR beta diversity correlated strongly with naive T cell percentage. There were more naive CD4+ cells and higher diversity in long-lived donors than in aged donors.

This clonotype was recorded once. Its antigen is not known. A second about 6 to 12 cycle PCR used barcoded and J-beta primers. TCRdb reprocessed the 5' RACE reads via MiXCR and lists one record per CDR3 protein. The profile shows just over 1 million distinct CDR3 sequences, over 35% of them singletons. V was trimmed by 1 base and J by 5 bases, leaving 19 bases between them. This CDR3 region has 16 residues. Germline CDR1 and CDR2: SGHRS and YFSETQ. The individuals who served as donors were healthy Caucasians living in Russia, aged about 6 to 95. The rearrangement uses TRBV5-1 and TRBJ2-7, with D perhaps matching TRBD1 (8 bases). The sequence was collected from a woman in her sixties or seventies in good health. The sample consisted of blood. The CDR3 nucleotides are TGCGCCAGCAGCTTGTCAGACAGGGGAGGGAGAAACGAGCAGTACTTC. This translates into CASSLSDRGGRNEQYF.